One and the same sample provided the 22 T cell receptor beta chains below, sequenced in a study of Graves' ophthalmopathy and Graves' hyperthyroidism. As the template, RNA transcripts were used to amplify TCR beta CDR3 regions. HTBI-primed RT-PCR formed the first round, and a multiplex PCR formed the second. TCRdb passed the multiplex PCR reads through MiXCR, listing each CDR3 protein once. In the table there are about 740,000 distinct CDR3 sequences, roughly 40% of which are singletons. The sequencing sample was made of peripheral blood. The receptors stem from an adult man with Graves' ophthalmopathy.

The genes are TRBV25-1 and TRBJ1-4, with 9 bases lining up with TRBD1. CDR3 length: 14 amino acids. V lost 6 bases and J lost 7; bases outside the gene matches: 6. Germline CDR1 and CDR2: MGHDK and SYGVNS. DNA of the CDR3: TGTGCCAGCAGCCAAACAGGGGGCATTGAAAAACTGTTTTTT. Translation gives CASSQTGGIEKLFF.

With respect to this clonotype: A read error may produce the germline difference seen at one junction end. This chain uses TRBV10-3 with TRBJ2-2, with D tentatively TRBD1 (6 bases). Germline CDR1 and CDR2: ENHRY and SYGVKD. This CDR3 contains 15 residues. The CDR3 protein is CAISVGTRNTGELSW. CDR3 in DNA: TGTGCCATCAGTGTTGGGACAAGGAACACCGGGGAGCTGTCTTGG.

The chain recombines TRBV29-1 with TRBJ2-5, with D tentatively TRBD1 (5 bases). Trimming took off 6 bases at V and 2 bases at J, with 13 bases between the two ends. Germline V gives CDR1 SQVTM, CDR2 ANQGSEA. The CDR3 is 13 residues long. CDR3 coding DNA: TGCAGCGTCGGCAGGGCCAATCAAGAGACCCAGTACTTC. It specifies CSVGRANQETQYF.

The V call is TRBV7-9, the J call TRBJ2-7; no definite D call. Per germline, CDR1 SEHNR and CDR2 FQNEAQ (reference sequence). V dropped 5 bases and J dropped 2 bases, with 22 bases sitting between them. This CDR3 region has 17 residues. Here the CDR3 DNA reads TGTGCCAGCAGCCTCCCCCTCGCCCGTTCTACCCCCTACGAGCAGTACTTC. Its protein product is CASSLPLARSTPYEQYF. Full variable domain (rest looked up from reference TRBV7-9 and TRBJ2-7): DTGVSQNPRHKITKRGQNVTFRCDPISEHNRLYWYRQTLGQGPEFLTYFQNEAQLEKSRLLSDRFSAERPKGSFSTLEIQRTEQGDSAMYLCASSLPLARSTPYEQYFGPGTRLTVT.

Concerning this clonotype: A junction boundary mismatches the germline segment, possibly from a read error. The chain recombines TRBV25-1 with TRBJ1-1; TRBD1 might be the D (6 bases). CDR1 MGHDK and CDR2 SYGVNS come from the germline V gene. The CDR3 runs 16 residues. In nucleotides, the CDR3 is TGTGTCAGCAGCTTGACGCAGGGGATCTTCTACACTGAAGCTTTCTTT. Amino acids: CVSSLTQGIFYTEAFF.

The chain uses TRBV20-1 and TRBJ2-7; TRBD1 matches 7 bases. Trimming took 5 bases from V and 7 from J; bases not matched to a gene: 20. Germline V lookup: CDR1 DFQATT, CDR2 SNEGSKA (reference sequence). The CDR3 is 16 residues long. CDR3 region: CSAPRQGRGTSGEQYF. The CDR3 coding sequence is TGCAGTGCTCCGAGACAGGGCCGGGGAACCTCCGGGGAGCAGTACTTC.

This chain's CDR3 is CSARDIGEGTWDTEAFF. For the CDR3, the DNA is TGCAGTGCTAGAGATATTGGAGAGGGGACCTGGGACACTGAAGCTTTCTTT. The chain combines TRBV20-1 with TRBJ1-1; D perhaps matches TRBD1 (5 bases). The CDR3 spans 17 residues. Trimming left V 0 bases short and J 3 bases short, with 20 bases between. CDR1 DFQATT and CDR2 SNEGSKA come from the germline V gene (reference sequence).

A word on this clonotype: A much larger clone differs from this one at a single base, so this may be a read error. Because the CDR3's place on the DNA is in doubt, the DNA is left out and the CDR3 is given as listed by TCRdb. The chain is built from TRBV9 and TRBJ1-1; the table's D call, TRBD1, has no DNA check behind it. The germline V gene encodes CDR1 SGDLS and CDR2 YYNGEE. A total of 15 residues make up the CDR3, ends included. This CDR3 is CASSVVGAGNTEAIF.

This clonotype was observed at least ten times. The chain has TRBV10-2 and TRBJ1-5; no clear D gene. Trimming removed 6 bases from V and 6 bases from J, with 18 bases in between. CDR3 size: 15 residues. Germline V gene data show CDR1 as WSHSY and CDR2 as SAAADI. The CDR3 region is CASSADTLYSQPQHF. The CDR3 DNA reads TGCGCCAGCAGCGCCGACACATTGTATAGTCAGCCCCAGCATTTT.

The chain carries TRBV12-3 or TRBV12-4 and TRBJ2-2; TRBD2 might be the D (5 bases). The length of the CDR3 is 12 residues. V was trimmed by 7 bases and J by 6 bases, leaving 9 bases between them. The CDR3 DNA follows: TGTGCCAGCAAACTAGTGCCCGGGGAGCTGTTTTTT. This codes for CASKLVPGELFF.

The sample holds a few counts of this clonotype. This rearrangement joins TRBV5-1 to TRBJ1-1; D is undetermined. Trimming pared 1 base from V and 1 base from J, leaving 14 bases between. This CDR3 spans 16 amino acids. CDR1 SGHRS and CDR2 YFSETQ come from the germline V gene. The CDR3 DNA reads TGCGCCAGCAGCTTGCGGTTGTCATATGAGAACACTGAAGCTTTCTTT. It yields the protein CASSLRLSYENTEAFF.

The rearrangement uses TRBV20-1 and TRBJ2-7; D gene uncertain. The germline gives CDR1 DFQATT, CDR2 SNEGSKA (reference sequence). The CDR3 extends over 13 amino acids. V lost 2 bases and J lost 3, with 11 bases in between. Here the CDR3 reads CSARSRQDYEQYF. As DNA, the CDR3 is TGCAGTGCTAGATCGCGGCAGGACTACGAGCAGTACTTC.

This clonotype was detected a few times. The CDR3 spells CASSDPDRAAETQYF. CDR3 in DNA: TGCGCCAGCAGCGACCCCGACAGGGCCGCTGAGACCCAGTACTTC. J is TRBJ2-5 and V is TRBV5-1, with 7 bases fitting TRBD1. CDR3 length equals 15 residues. V shed 4 bases and J 5 bases; nucleotides not matched to a gene: 11. From germline, CDR1 is SGHRS and CDR2 YFSETQ. The variable domain in full, with the rest retrieved from reference TRBV5-1 and TRBJ2-5, is KAGVTQTPRYLIKTRGQQVTLSCSPISGHRSVSWYQQTPGQGLQFLFEYFSETQRNKGNFPGRFSGRQFSNSRSEMNVSTLELGDSALYLCASSDPDRAAETQYFGPGTRLLVL.

This clonotype was recorded many times. The CDR3 spells CASSPDRRDGYTF. CDR3 nucleotide sequence: TGTGCCAGCAGCCCGGACAGGAGAGATGGCTACACCTTC. This chain uses TRBV6-6 with TRBJ1-2; 7 nucleotides match TRBD1. The V segment lost 6 bases and the J segment 6 bases; nucleotides outside the gene matches: 7. Germline V gene sequence: CDR1 MNHNY, CDR2 SVGAGI (reference sequence). The CDR3 is 13 residues long.

The CDR3 reads CASSERVRYNGRIPNYGYTF. The CDR3 region has the DNA TGTGCCAGCAGTGAACGGGTGCGTTATAACGGGAGGATTCCTAACTATGGCTACACCTTC. The chain employs TRBV2 and TRBJ1-2; no definite D call. The CDR3 contains 20 residues. The V and J ends lost 2 bases and 0 bases respectively, with 25 bases between them. In germline, CDR1 is SNHLY, CDR2 FYNNEI.

A few counts support this clonotype. This rearrangement joins TRBV29-1 to TRBJ2-7, with a weak D call TRBD1 (7 bases). The germline V gene encodes CDR1 SQVTM and CDR2 ANQGSEA. The CDR3 consists of 16 residues. Trimming shortened V by 4 bases and J by 0 bases, and 19 bases separated the two germline ends. CDR3 coding DNA: TGCAGCGTTGGTGGGGTAGGAGGGGGCCTCTCCTACGAGCAGTACTTC. Its translation is CSVGGVGGGLSYEQYF.

The chain joins TRBV20-1 to TRBJ2-7; 14 bases map to TRBD2. V gave up 3 bases and J gave up 6 bases; unmatched junction bases: 4. The CDR3 totals 14 residues. Germline CDR1 and CDR2: DFQATT and SNEGSKA (reference sequence). CDR3 region: CSASKGLAGAEQYF. In nucleotides, the CDR3 is TGCAGTGCTAGTAAGGGACTAGCGGGAGCCGAGCAGTACTTC.

The chain uses TRBV25-1 and TRBJ1-2, with TRBD1 matching over 9 bases. The CDR3 covers 14 residues. Unmatched junction bases numbered 13, after V lost 5 bases and J lost 12 bases. CDR1 is MGHDK and CDR2 is SYGVNS in the germline V gene. The CDR3 DNA reads TGTGCCAGCAGTTTATCCGGGACAGGGTGGGACCACACCTTC. This sequence encodes CASSLSGTGWDHTF.

In its sample, this clonotype was seen a few times. The chain couples TRBV7-9 to TRBJ1-5; D may be TRBD1 (6 bases). The CDR3 spans 14 residues. Germline-derived CDR1 and CDR2 are SEHNR and FQNEAQ (reference sequence). Between the trimmed V and J ends, which lost 6 bases and 3 bases, there was a span of 12 bases. The CDR3 nucleotides are TGTGCCAGCAGTCCCCAGGGGATCAATCAGCCCCAGCATTTT. It translates to CASSPQGINQPQHF.

This clonotype appeared many times. CDR3 residues: CSAIFPDNYEQYF. As DNA, the CDR3 is TGCAGTGCTATCTTCCCCGACAACTACGAGCAGTACTTC. The rearrangement uses TRBV20-1 and TRBJ2-7; no clear D gene. Germline V gives CDR1 DFQATT, CDR2 SNEGSKA (reference sequence). Trimming cost V 4 bases and J 3 bases, with 13 bases left between them. The CDR3 sequence is 13 residues long.

The chain has TRBV5-1 and TRBJ1-2; D remains unclear. The CDR3 has 13 residues. CDR1 SGHRS and CDR2 YFSETQ come from the germline V gene. The V and J ends lost 4 bases and 7 bases respectively, with 14 bases between them. The CDR3 reads CASSLIGGIGYTF. CDR3 DNA: TGCGCCAGCAGCCTTATTGGAGGGATTGGCTACACCTTC. Complete variable domain (other parts from reference TRBV5-1 and TRBJ1-2): KAGVTQTPRYLIKTRGQQVTLSCSPISGHRSVSWYQQTPGQGLQFLFEYFSETQRNKGNFPGRFSGRQFSNSRSEMNVSTLELGDSALYLCASSLIGGIGYTFGSGTRLTVV.

There are a few counts of this clonotype. The gene calls are TRBV27 and TRBJ1-2; tentatively, D is TRBD1 (5 bases). Trimming shortened V by 0 bases and J by 4 bases, and 12 bases separated the two germline ends. Germline CDR1 MNHEY, CDR2 SMNVEV (reference sequence). This CDR3 is built from 15 residues. This CDR3 is CASSLSGRGRYGYTF. The CDR3 DNA follows: TGTGCCAGCAGTTTATCCGGACGGGGCCGCTATGGCTACACCTTC.